The 29 T cell receptor beta chains in this list originate from one sample, sequenced in a study of T cells in Graves' hyperthyroidism and ophthalmopathy. Using RNA transcripts as the source, TCR beta CDR3 regions were amplified. First-round RT-PCR of the TCR CDR3 relied on the HTBI primer set. A single record per CDR3 protein comes from TCRdb applying MiXCR to the multiplex PCR reads. The sample has about 580,000 distinct CDR3 sequences, more than 45% seen once; the top ten hold around 7.7%. Sequenced material: peripheral blood or thyroid tissue (not recorded which). These receptors were taken from a woman in her late teens or twenties with Graves' hyperthyroidism.

Comments on this clonotype: This may arise from a read error, as a much more abundant clone is one base away. CDR3 DNA sequence: TGTGCCGGCAGCCCCGAGCGGTTTAAGGGGGCAAGGGAAAAACTGTTTTTT. Residues: CAGSPERFKGAREKLFF. The chain carries TRBV7-9 and TRBJ1-4; 7 bases line up with TRBD1. The CDR3 consists of 17 residues. Germline V gives CDR1 SEHNR, CDR2 FQNEAQ (reference sequence).

This clonotype has ten or more counts. The rearrangement links TRBV7-2 to TRBJ2-7, with a possible D match to TRBD1 (6 bases). V was clipped by 2 bases and J by 5 bases, with 16 bases between them. Germline CDR1 and CDR2: SGHTA and FQGNSA. CDR3 length: 15 amino acids. CDR3 sequence reads: CASSLKYRDNHEQYF. The DNA for the CDR3 is TGTGCCAGCAGCTTAAAGTACCGGGACAACCACGAGCAGTACTTC. The entire variable domain, with the rest obtained from reference TRBV7-2 and TRBJ2-7, is as follows: GAGVSQSPSNKVTEKGKDVELRCDPISGHTALYWYRQSLGQGLEFLIYFQGNSAPDKSGLPSDRFSAERTGGSVSTLTIQRTQQEDSAVYLCASSLKYRDNHEQYFGPGTRLTVT.

This clonotype was found many times. The chain couples TRBV19 to TRBJ2-7, with 15 bases aligning to TRBD2. The CDR3 has 14 residues. The V segment lost 10 bases and the J segment 12 bases; nucleotides outside the gene matches: 13. Germline CDR1 reads LNHDA; CDR2 reads SQIVND (reference sequence). CDR3 region: CATALPGTSGRLYF. Written as DNA, the CDR3 is TGTGCCACCGCCTTGCCGGGGACTAGCGGGAGGTTGTACTTC.

This clonotype was observed many times. V usage is TRBV9 and J usage is TRBJ1-5; D is perhaps TRBD1 (5 bases). The CDR3 is 16 residues long. Per germline, CDR1 SGDLS and CDR2 YYNGEE. The V gene lost 0 bases and the J gene lost 0 bases, with 10 bases spanning the gap. The CDR3 protein is CASSVGGDGSNQPQHF. The CDR3, as DNA: TGTGCCAGCAGCGTAGGAGGGGATGGTAGCAATCAGCCCCAGCATTTT.

The chain is built from TRBV2 and TRBJ1-2; 12 bases are shared with TRBD1. The CDR3 totals 15 residues. Per germline, CDR1 SNHLY and CDR2 FYNNEI. V trimming: 7 bases; J trimming: 4 bases; junction bases outside the gene matches: 7. CDR3 sequence reads: CASTVGTGGAYGYTF. The CDR3 coding sequence is TGTGCCAGCACCGTCGGGACAGGGGGCGCCTATGGCTACACCTTC. The variable domain in full, completed from reference TRBV2 and TRBJ1-2, reads EPEVTQTPSHQVTQMGQEVILRCVPISNHLYFYWYRQILGQKVEFLVSFYNNEISEKSEIFDDQFSVERPDGSNFTLKIRSTKLEDSAMYFCASTVGTGGAYGYTFGSGTRLTVV.

In its sample, this clonotype was seen many times. The chain links TRBV12-5 to TRBJ1-5; 8 bases are a match to TRBD1. With 3 bases clipped from V and 7 bases from J, the junction kept 11 bases outside the gene matches. From germline, CDR1 is LGHNT and CDR2 FRNRAP. The CDR3 contains 16 residues. CDR3 bases: TGTGCTAGTGGTTTTTCCGGGACAGGTTTCGGGCAGCCCCAGCATTTT. Its translation: CASGFSGTGFGQPQHF.

The chain recombines TRBV20-1 with TRBJ1-6; D possibly corresponds to TRBD1 (6 bases). V was trimmed by 5 bases and J by 10 bases, leaving 15 bases between them. This CDR3 contains 13 residues. Germline V lookup: CDR1 DFQATT, CDR2 SNEGSKA (reference sequence). The CDR3 sequence is CSAFSGGLSPLHF. CDR3 DNA: TGCAGTGCTTTTAGCGGGGGCCTCTCACCCCTCCACTTT.

This clonotype has at least ten counts. The chain links TRBV6-1 to TRBJ1-5; D not certain. This CDR3 spans 17 amino acids. Trimming took off 4 bases at V and 6 bases at J, with 22 bases between the two ends. Per the germline V gene, CDR1 is MNHNS and CDR2 is SASEGT. CDR3 region: CASSVRRRRAVSQPQHF. As DNA, the CDR3 is TGTGCCAGCAGTGTCCGACGACGGCGAGCGGTTTCTCAGCCCCAGCATTTT.

Points on this clonotype: The junction departs from germline at one end; a sequencing error may be responsible. The chain joins TRBV7-2 to TRBJ2-7, with D perhaps matching TRBD2 (5 bases). Germline assignment: CDR1 SGHTA and CDR2 FQGNSA. There are 12 residues in the CDR3. The CDR3, as DNA: TGTGCCAGCAGTTGGACGGCCGGGGAGCTGTACTTC. It translates to CASSWTAGELYF.

This clonotype appeared once. The V call is TRBV29-1, the J call TRBJ2-7, with no clear D. Judging by the DNA end, TRBJ2-4 fits better; the J call may be wrong. CDR3 length: 16 amino acids. The V gene's germline CDR1 is SQVTM and CDR2 ANQGSEA. The CDR3 sequence: CSVGPRFRLAKNIQYF. DNA of the CDR3: TGCAGCGTTGGCCCTAGGTTCCGACTAGCCAAAAACATTCAGTACTTC.

The CDR3 loop reads CASSLRTSTSTDTQYF. CDR3 nucleotide sequence: TGTGCCAGCAGCCTGCGGACTAGTACTAGCACAGATACGCAGTATTTT. The chain is built from TRBV7-8 and TRBJ1-4; 7 bases are shared with TRBD2. The end of the DNA fits TRBJ2-3 better, so the J call may be wrong. In germline, CDR1 is SGHVS, CDR2 FQNEAQ. The CDR3 totals 16 residues.

The chain recombines TRBV5-5 with TRBJ2-7, with 11 bases identical to TRBD2. The CDR3 has 16 residues. Germline assignment: CDR1 SGHKS and CDR2 YYEKEE (reference sequence). V lost 7 bases, J lost 2 bases, and 11 bases stayed unmatched. CDR3 region: CASSPTSGSIAYEQYF. CDR3 nucleotide sequence: TGTGCCAGCTCACCCACTAGCGGGAGTATCGCCTACGAGCAGTACTTC.

This clonotype appeared a single time. V and J are TRBV7-3 and TRBJ2-7; possible D gene TRBD1, 6 bases. Trimming cost V 1 base and J 2 bases, with 12 bases left between them. Germline V gene sequence: CDR1 SGHTA, CDR2 FQGTGA. The CDR3 is 15 amino acids. The chain's CDR3 is CASSLMGTPAYEQYF. CDR3 coding DNA: TGTGCCAGCAGCTTAATGGGGACACCAGCCTACGAGCAGTACTTC. Filled out from reference TRBV7-3 and TRBJ2-7, the complete variable domain reads GAGVSQTPSNKVTEKGKYVELRCDPISGHTALYWYRQSLGQGPEFLIYFQGTGAADDSGLPNDRFFAVRPEGSVSTLKIQRTERGDSAVYLCASSLMGTPAYEQYFGPGTRLTVT.

The chain joins TRBV10-3 to TRBJ1-1; 9 bases line up with TRBD1. CDR3 length: 15 residues. J lost 1 base, V lost 3 bases, and 3 bases had no gene match. The V gene's germline CDR1 is ENHRY and CDR2 SYGVKD. CDR3 sequence: CAISEQGARNTEAFF. The CDR3 DNA sequence: TGTGCCATCAGTGAACAGGGGGCGCGGAACACTGAAGCTTTCTTT.

The table lists this clonotype with a few counts. As the CDR3 is not closed by the conserved phenylalanine or tryptophan, this likely results from a read error. The limits of the CDR3 on the DNA are not certain, so only TCRdb's listed CDR3 is given. The chain carries TRBV24-1 and TRBJ2-7; the table's D gene call, TRBD2, was not cross checked with the DNA. Per germline, CDR1 KGHDR and CDR2 SFDVKD. The CDR3 adds up to 8 amino acids, both ends counted. The CDR3: CATSDPAS.

The V call is TRBV10-3, the J call TRBJ2-7; D not resolved. This CDR3 region has 10 residues. Per the germline V gene, CDR1 is ENHRY and CDR2 is SYGVKD. The V gene lost 0 bases and the J gene lost 6 bases, with 0 bases spanning the gap. CDR3 loop: CAISESEQYF. The DNA for the CDR3 is TGTGCCATCAGTGAGTCCGAGCAGTACTTC.

This chain uses TRBV30 with TRBJ1-1, with no clear D. The CDR3 spans 13 residues. CDR1 and CDR2 (germline): GTSNPN, SVGIG (reference sequence). Trimming removed 3 bases at V and 0 bases at J, with 8 bases between. CDR3 region: CAWSTGLNTEAFF. CDR3 DNA: TGTGCCTGGAGCACGGGCCTGAACACTGAAGCTTTCTTT. Supplemented by reference TRBV30 and TRBJ1-1, the full variable domain reads SQTIHQWPATLVQPVGSPLSLECTVEGTSNPNLYWYRQAAGRGLQLLFYSVGIGQISSEVPQNLSASRPQDRQFILSSKKLLLSDSGFYLCAWSTGLNTEAFFGQGTRLTVV.

At least ten counts were recorded for this clonotype. The rearrangement links TRBV29-1 to TRBJ2-3; 11 bases align to TRBD2. Germline loops: CDR1 SQVTM, CDR2 ANQGSEA. Trimming took 3 bases from V and 4 from J; bases not matched to a gene: 6. CDR3 length: 15 residues. Here the CDR3 reads CSVEGLAVPADTQYF. The CDR3 region has the DNA TGCAGCGTTGAGGGACTAGCGGTGCCGGCAGATACGCAGTATTTT.

This clonotype was detected only a few times. The rearrangement joins TRBV7-9 to TRBJ1-4; the D gene is possibly TRBD1 (6 bases). Germline lookup yields CDR1 SEHNR and CDR2 FQNEAQ (reference sequence). V lost 8 bases and J 6 bases, leaving 13 bases between the germline ends. This CDR3 has 13 amino acids. CDR3 bases: TGTGCCAGCGGCCCTCGGACAGATGAAAAACTGTTTTTT. The encoded protein is CASGPRTDEKLFF.

This chain connects TRBV12-3 or TRBV12-4 to TRBJ2-7; possible D gene TRBD2, 5 bases. The CDR3 spans 15 residues. DNA of the CDR3: TGTGCCAGCAGTTTGGAGTGGGAGCTCCTACGAGCAGTCAGAGTT. This sequence encodes CASSLEWELLRAVRV.

With regard to this clonotype: This may be a read error, as it is one base from a much larger clone. V gene TRBV12-2 combines with J gene TRBJ2-7; the table's TRBD2 call for D was not verified on the DNA. TRBV12-2 is marked as a pseudogene. The CDR3 loop spans 17 amino acids. CDR3 in DNA: TGTGCAAGTCGCTTAGTCAGCGGGAGCCCGTTCCCTGGCGAGCAGTACTTC. Its translation: CASRLVSGSPFPGEQYF.

In its sample, this clonotype was seen many times. The chain carries TRBV12-3 or TRBV12-4 and TRBJ1-5; 8 nucleotides align to TRBD1. J lost 6 bases, V lost 6 bases, and 7 bases had no gene match. There are 14 residues in the CDR3. DNA of the CDR3: TGTGCCAGCAGATGGACAGGGAGGAGTCAGCCCCAGCATTTT. Translating gives CASRWTGRSQPQHF.

The chain carries TRBV7-2 and TRBJ2-5; D gene unclear. The germline gives CDR1 SGHTA, CDR2 FQGNSA. V gave up 4 bases and J gave up 7 bases, with 7 bases separating them. The CDR3 sequence is 11 residues long. In DNA form, the CDR3 reads TGTGCCAGCAGCTCCGTAGCGACCCAGTACTTC. It translates to CASSSVATQYF.

Turning to this clonotype: Its ends do not fully match the called genes, so a read error is possible. This sequence joins TRBV5-6 and TRBJ1-5; D is possibly TRBD1 (5 bases). This CDR3 contains 15 residues. In germline, CDR1 is SGHDT, CDR2 YYEEEE. This CDR3 is CVSSLSRWGNQPQHF. CDR3 DNA sequence: TGTGTCAGCAGCTTGAGCAGATGGGGGAATCAGCCCCAGCATTTT.

J is TRBJ2-7 and V is TRBV24-1; TRBD1 agrees at 7 bases. The J call is uncertain, as TRBJ2-1 better fits the DNA end. The CDR3 extends over 17 amino acids. CDR1 and CDR2 (germline): KGHDR, SFDVKD. Here the CDR3 reads CATSDSQGQIAYNEQFF. DNA for the CDR3: TGTGCCACCAGTGACAGCCAGGGACAGATAGCATACAATGAGCAGTTCTTC.

Notes on this clonotype: Since a much larger clone is just one base distant, this may be a read error. The chain carries TRBV6-6 and TRBJ2-7, with 9 bases lining up with TRBD2. The germline V gene encodes CDR1 MNHNY and CDR2 SVGAGI (reference sequence). CDR3 size: 14 residues. CDR3 DNA: TGTGCCAGCAGTTACTCGGGACTAGCCTACGAGCAGTGCTTC. Its translation is CASSYSGLAYEQCF.

This clonotype was counted at least ten times. The chain joins TRBV7-6 to TRBJ2-5, with D possibly TRBD1 on 5 matching bases. This CDR3 is 15 amino acids long. Between the trimmed V and J ends, which lost 3 bases and 2 bases, there was a span of 13 bases. Per germline, CDR1 SGHVS and CDR2 FNYEAQ. The CDR3 is CASSFRQRQQETQYF. In DNA form, the CDR3 reads TGTGCCAGCAGCTTTCGCCAAAGACAGCAAGAGACCCAGTACTTC.

This sequence joins TRBV20-1 and TRBJ1-5; D remains unclear. V was shortened by 3 bases and J by 2 bases, with 5 bases between the two germline ends. This CDR3 region has 12 residues. The germline gives CDR1 DFQATT, CDR2 SNEGSKA (reference sequence). This chain's CDR3 is CSASSGNQPQHF. In nucleotides, the CDR3 is TGCAGTGCTAGTAGTGGCAATCAGCCCCAGCATTTT.

The chain has TRBV15 and TRBJ1-6; 7 nucleotides match TRBD1. This CDR3 spans 15 amino acids. From germline, CDR1 is LNHNV and CDR2 YYDKDF (reference sequence). V lost 3 bases, J lost 10 bases, and 9 bases stayed unmatched. The CDR3 spells CATSSSTGERSPLHF. The CDR3 DNA is TGTGCCACCAGCAGCTCTACAGGGGAGCGATCACCCCTCCACTTT.